The 8 T cell receptor beta chains presented below share a single source sample, sequenced in a study of blood T cells in healthy people across ages. With a J-beta primer mix and a sample-barcoded 5' primer, a second PCR ran about 7 to 11 cycles. TCRdb reprocessed the 5' RACE reads via MiXCR and lists one record per CDR3 protein. The data show fewer than 1 million distinct CDR3 sequences, with around 45% seen just once and under 20% held by the top ten. Sequencing was performed on blood. These receptors were collected from a man aged 55 to 70 in good health.

There are a few counts of this clonotype. The chain uses TRBV11-2 and TRBJ2-7; D unresolved. CDR1 and CDR2 from the germline V gene are SGHAT and FQNNGV. This CDR3 is built from 13 residues. Trimming pared 5 bases from V and 1 base from J, leaving 9 bases between. As DNA, the CDR3 is TGTGCCAGCAGCCTTCAAGCATCCTACGAGCAGTACTTC. This translates into CASSLQASYEQYF.

This chain links TRBV10-3 with TRBJ1-6; TRBD1 agrees at 7 bases. Trimming at V came to 6 bases and at J to 10 bases, leaving 9 bases not matched to a gene. Germline CDR1 is ENHRY and CDR2 is SYGVKD. This CDR3 contains 14 residues. The CDR3 bases are TGTGCCATCAGAGGACAGGATGTGCGGTCACCCCTCCACTTT. Translating it yields CAIRGQDVRSPLHF.

This chain uses TRBV6-1 with TRBJ2-1; D is unclear. V gave up 1 base and J gave up 5 bases, with 6 bases separating them. The CDR3 length is 13 residues. Per the germline V gene, CDR1 is MNHNS and CDR2 is SASEGT. CDR3 region: CASSEVWNNEQFF. CDR3 coding DNA: TGTGCCAGCAGTGAAGTCTGGAACAATGAGCAGTTCTTC.

The table lists this clonotype with a few counts. J is TRBJ2-1 and V is TRBV2; a possible D gene is TRBD2 (5 bases). The V end was cut by 1 base, the J end by 3 bases, with 16 bases between. Per germline, CDR1 SNHLY and CDR2 FYNNEI. CDR3 length: 17 residues. CDR3 DNA: TGTGCCAGCAGTGAAGGCCCCTGGAGCGGAAGCTACAATGAGCAGTTCTTC. Protein sequence: CASSEGPWSGSYNEQFF.

The chain has TRBV5-6 and TRBJ2-5, with 13 bases that match TRBD2. This CDR3 region has 16 residues. Germline V gene data show CDR1 as SGHDT and CDR2 as YYEEEE. V gave up 4 bases and J gave up 4 bases; unmatched junction bases: 7. The DNA of the CDR3 is TGTGCCAGCAGCCCCCGCAGACTAGCGGGGGGAGAGACCCAGTACTTC. Its protein is CASSPRRLAGGETQYF.

The chain carries TRBV3-1 and TRBJ2-7; TRBD2 matches 13 bases. This CDR3 has 18 amino acids. Germline V gives CDR1 LGHDT, CDR2 YNNKEL (reference sequence). The V gene end was trimmed by 4 bases and the J gene end by 0 bases; junction bases not matched to a gene: 9. CDR3 DNA: TGTGCCAGCAGCCGCGGACTAGCGGGAGTCCTGACCTCCTACGAGCAGTACTTC. Its translation: CASSRGLAGVLTSYEQYF.

This clonotype has at least ten counts. This chain links TRBV3-1 with TRBJ2-7; perhaps TRBD1 as D (5 bases). Germline V gene sequence: CDR1 LGHDT, CDR2 YNNKEL (reference sequence). This CDR3 region has 13 residues. Trimming removed 3 bases at V and 5 bases at J, with 11 bases between. DNA for the CDR3: TGTGCCAGCAGCCATTTGGAAGGGGACGAGCAGTACTTC. Its protein product is CASSHLEGDEQYF.

The chain is built from TRBV7-2 and TRBJ2-7; 8 nucleotides line up with TRBD2. This CDR3 region has 16 residues. Losses at the gene ends were 6 bases for V and 7 bases for J; bases not matched to a gene: 17. Germline lookup yields CDR1 SGHTA and CDR2 FQGNSA. CDR3 coding DNA: TGTGCCAGCAGGGGTTTCTTGGCGGGGGGCCTAGGTGAGCAGTACTTC. This codes for CASRGFLAGGLGEQYF.